A single T cell receptor beta chain is shown here with its context. Donors had nominal health at sampling but likely had unrecorded immune exposures. Trimming cost V 4 bases and J 6 bases, with 10 bases left between them. CDR3 length: 14 residues. Looked up from germline, CDR1 is SGHTA and CDR2 is FQGNSA. A multiplex PCR was run with 60 Vbeta primers and 13 Jbeta primers. Sequencing was performed with immunoSEQ multiplex PCR; in TCRdb, only in-frame clones are kept and a portion is missing. The sample consists of approximately 150,000 clones, 65% to 80% of them appearing once. The data are from a study of cytomegalovirus exposure and HLA in healthy donors.

This clonotype was sampled from a man aged 35 to 55 in good health and CMV-seronegative. Material: PBMCs. V and J are TRBV7-2 and TRBJ1-6; D call uncertain. This CDR3 reads CASSSGSLNSPLHF. CDR3 nucleotide sequence: TGTGCCAGCAGCTCCGGGTCCCTTAATTCACCCCTCCACTTT.